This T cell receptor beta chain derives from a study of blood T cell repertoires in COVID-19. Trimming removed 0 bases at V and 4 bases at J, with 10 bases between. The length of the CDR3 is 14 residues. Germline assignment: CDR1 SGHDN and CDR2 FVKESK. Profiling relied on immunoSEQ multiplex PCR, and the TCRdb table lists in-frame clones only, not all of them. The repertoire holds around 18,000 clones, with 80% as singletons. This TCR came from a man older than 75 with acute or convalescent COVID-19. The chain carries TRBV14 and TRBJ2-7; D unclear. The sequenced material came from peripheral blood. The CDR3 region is CASSQESHLYEQYF. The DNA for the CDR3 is TGTGCCAGCAGCCAAGAGAGCCATCTTTACGAGCAGTACTTC. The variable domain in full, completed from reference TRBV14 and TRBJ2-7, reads EAGVTQFPSHSVIEKGQTVTLRCDPISGHDNLYWYRRVMGKEIKFLLHFVKESKQDESGMPNNRFLAERTGGTYSTLKVQPAELEDSGVYFCASSQESHLYEQYFGPGTRLTVT.